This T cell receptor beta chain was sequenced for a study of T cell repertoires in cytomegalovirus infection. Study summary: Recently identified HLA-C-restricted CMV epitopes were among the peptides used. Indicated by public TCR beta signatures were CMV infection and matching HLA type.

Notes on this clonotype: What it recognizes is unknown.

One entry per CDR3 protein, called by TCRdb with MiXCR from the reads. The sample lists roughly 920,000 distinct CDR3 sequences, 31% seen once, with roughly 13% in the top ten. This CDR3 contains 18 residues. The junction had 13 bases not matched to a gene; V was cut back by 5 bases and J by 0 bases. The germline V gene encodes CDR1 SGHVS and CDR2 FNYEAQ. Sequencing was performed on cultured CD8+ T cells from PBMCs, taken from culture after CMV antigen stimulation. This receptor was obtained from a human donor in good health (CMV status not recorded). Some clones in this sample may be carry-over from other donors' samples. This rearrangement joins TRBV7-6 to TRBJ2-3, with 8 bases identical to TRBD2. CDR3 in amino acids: CASSPNSLAGISTDTQYF. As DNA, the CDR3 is TGTGCCAGCAGCCCAAATAGCTTAGCGGGAATTAGCACAGATACGCAGTATTTT.